This T cell receptor beta chain was sequenced for a study of blood T cell repertoires in COVID-19 (dated by TCRdb to the early 2020s). Background for the entire study: Collaborator samples came from the United States, Italy and Spain and covered acute and convalescent phases of COVID-19. Nearly every sample came with metadata listing a de-identified subject ID, COVID-19 status, age in years and sex. The material from the prospective study consisted of cDNA or gDNA derived from T cells, B-cell-depleted T cells, or PBMCs. Deeply sampled blood TCRbeta repertoires from subjects exposed to, actively infected with, or recovered from COVID-19 were included in the dataset. The samples were drawn from the first 160 participants of the ongoing ImmuneRACE study and from over a thousand subjects provided by 6 global collaborators. The repertoires were made available in a free public database intended to serve as a resource for research on the immune response to SARS-CoV-2. Where available, HLA class I and class II types were taken from metadata supplied by the sample provider and were not determined by assay-based typing.

Looking up the germline V gene (reference sequence) yields CDR1 SEHNR and CDR2 FQNEAQ. The CDR3 runs 17 residues from the cysteine to the phenylalanine. The entry retains the CDR3 DNA only, 51 bases that are in frame from base 1. Compared with germline, V lacks 0 bases and J lacks 2 bases; bases without a gene match: 4. Turning to this clone: The clone's antigen remains unknown. No much larger clonotype is one base removed from it; base qualities were not supplied.

TCRbeta CDR3 regions were amplified from genomic DNA using the immunoSEQ Assay, a bias-controlled multiplex PCR. Processing in the source paper ran as follows. Within the assay, amplification of reference gene primers was used to estimate how many nucleated cells each sample contained. To quantify the absolute abundance of each unique TCRbeta CDR3 rearrangement, sequence reads were collapsed and filtered. For each sample, productive Simpson clonality was calculated as the square root of Simpson's diversity index across productive rearrangements. TCRdb mirrors the immuneACCESS table, restricted to in-frame sequences. Some clones are absent from its copies; in checked studies, under half trace to an unresolved V gene, and the reason for the others is unknown. Clone size and the V and J calls come from that table; the DNA yielded D and trimming. Present in this sample are roughly 15,000 clones, 85% to 90% of which were seen just once. Clones ranked in the top ten supply around 29% of the sample.

One collaborating source in Seattle enrolled patients during active infection and followed them longitudinally through the course of disease. Collaborating institutions collected whole blood in K2EDTA tubes following their own protocols. For TCRbeta analysis, collaborators shipped samples as frozen whole blood, isolated PBMCs, or DNA extracted from either of those sample types. Study-wide findings and limitations: The amount of clinical and demographic metadata varied by source and participant and was provided uncurated.

This receptor chain uses TRBV7-9 and TRBJ2-5; the central 12 bases match TRBD2. The sequence was collected from a woman of 80 years or more with COVID-19, enrolled during active disease. The sample was peripheral blood. The sequence in DNA is TGTGCCAGCAGCTTAGCGGGGGGGACTAGCGGGCAAGAGACCCAGTACTTC. Its coded protein is CASSLAGGTSGQETQYF.